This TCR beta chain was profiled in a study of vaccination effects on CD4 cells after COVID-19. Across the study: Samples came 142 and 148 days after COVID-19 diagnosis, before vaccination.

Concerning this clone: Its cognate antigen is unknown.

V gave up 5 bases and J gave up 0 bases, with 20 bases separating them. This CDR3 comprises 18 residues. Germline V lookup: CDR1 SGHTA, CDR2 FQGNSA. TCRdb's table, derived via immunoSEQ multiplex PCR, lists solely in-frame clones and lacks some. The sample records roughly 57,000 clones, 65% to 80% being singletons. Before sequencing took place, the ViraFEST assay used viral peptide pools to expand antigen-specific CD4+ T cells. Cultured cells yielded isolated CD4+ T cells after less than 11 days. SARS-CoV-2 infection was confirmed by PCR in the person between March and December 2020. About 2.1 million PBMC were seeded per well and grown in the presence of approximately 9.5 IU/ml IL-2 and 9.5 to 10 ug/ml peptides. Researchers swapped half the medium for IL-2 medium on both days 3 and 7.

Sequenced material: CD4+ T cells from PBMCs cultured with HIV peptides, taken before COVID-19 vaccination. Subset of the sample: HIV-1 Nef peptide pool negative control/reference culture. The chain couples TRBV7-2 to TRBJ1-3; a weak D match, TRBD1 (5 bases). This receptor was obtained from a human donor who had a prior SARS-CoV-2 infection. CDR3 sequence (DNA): TGTGCCAGCAGCCCCAACCCGGGACGGTTTTTCTCTGGAAACACCATATATTTT. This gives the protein CASSPNPGRFFSGNTIYF.